The present entry profiles one TCR beta chain with its context. CDR3 length equals 15 residues. CDR1 is LGHDT, CDR2 YNNKEL, per germline (reference sequence). V lost 6 bases and J lost 4, with 18 bases in between. This table comes from immunoSEQ multiplex PCR, and its TCRdb copy is limited to in-frame clones, with some not included. The table lists around 350,000 clones, 70% to 90% of them singletons. The data belong to a study of blood T cell repertoires in COVID-19. This receptor was taken from a human donor in a cohort sampled during active COVID-19. The source material was peripheral blood. The gene calls are TRBV3-1 (or the pseudogene TRBV3-2) and TRBJ1-2; tentatively, D is TRBD1 (5 bases). The CDR3: CASSHPGPALYGYTF. The CDR3 region has the DNA TGTGCCAGCAGTCATCCAGGGCCGGCCCTCTATGGCTACACCTTC.